A selection of T cell receptor beta chains follows, all from one sample in a study of blood T cell repertoires in COVID-19. Sequencing was performed with immunoSEQ multiplex PCR; in TCRdb, only in-frame clones are kept and a portion is missing. The top ten hold 4.2% of the sample, which has 200,000 to 300,000 clones, roughly 80% seen once. Sequenced material: peripheral blood. The origin of the receptors is a man in his 60s with acute or convalescent COVID-19. CDR3s include the opening cysteine and the closing phenylalanine or tryptophan. The D gene is left open where the match is weak. A clone size is listed for some rows: how often the clone was seen (once, few, many), or a class if it is expanded.

J gene,D gene,V gene,clone size,CDR3 DNA,CDR3 protein
TRBJ2-7,TRBD2,TRBV14,NA,TGTGCCAGCAGCCAAGTCCTCTTGACTAGCGGGGGCCTGCAGTACTTC,CASSQVLLTSGGLQYF
TRBJ1-1,NA,TRBV9,NA,TGTGCCAGCAGCGTAGACGAGGGGGACAACACTGAAGCTTTCTTT,CASSVDEGDNTEAFF
TRBJ2-7,TRBD1,TRBV29-1,NA,TGCAGCGTTGTCCAGGGGGCGCCTGTAGGCGAGCAGTACTTC,CSVVQGAPVGEQYF
TRBJ2-2,TRBD2,TRBV9,NA,TGTGCCAGCAGCGGCGGGGTAGCGGGAGGTGGGATCGGGGAGCTGTTTTTT,CASSGGVAGGGIGELFF
TRBJ1-3,NA,TRBV21-1,NA,TGTGCCAGCAGCAAGCTCCAAGACACCTACAGTGCTGGAAACACCATATATTTT,CASSKLQDTYSAGNTIYF
TRBJ2-5,NA,TRBV2,NA,TGTGCCAGATCACAGGGAACCCAAGAGACCCAGTACTTC,CARSQGTQETQYF
TRBJ1-4,NA,TRBV18,NA,TGTGCCAGCTCATTTTACCCAAGGACAGATACAACTAATGAAAAACTGTTTTTT,CASSFYPRTDTTNEKLFF
TRBJ2-7,TRBD2,TRBV6-2/TRBV6-3,NA,TGTGCCAGCAGTCGCCCGACTAGCGCCTACGAGCAGTACTTC,CASSRPTSAYEQYF
TRBJ1-2,NA,TRBV3-1/TRBV3-2,NA,TGTGCCAGCAGCCAAGCGCAGGACTATGGCTACACCTTC,CASSQAQDYGYTF
TRBJ1-3,TRBD1,TRBV2,NA,TGTGCCAGCAGTCCTACTAGGGGGCACGCTGGAAACACCATATATTTT,CASSPTRGHAGNTIYF
TRBJ2-7,NA,TRBV7-3,NA,TGTGCCAGCAGAATAATACTGATTCTCTACGAGCAGTACTTC,CASRIILILYEQYF
TRBJ1-2,NA,TRBV12-3/TRBV12-4,NA,TGTGCCAGCAGTCTAAACTATGGCTACACCTTC,CASSLNYGYTF
TRBJ1-5,NA,TRBV28,NA,TGTGCCAGCAGACCTGGGACTCGGCAGCCCCAGCATTTT,CASRPGTRQPQHF
TRBJ2-2,TRBD1,TRBV5-1,few,TGCGCCAGCAGCTTTGGTGGGGCGACGACAGGGGGCGCGTTTACGACCGGGGAGCTGTTTTTT,CASSFGGATTGGAFTTGELFF
TRBJ2-1,NA,TRBV11-2,few,TGTGCCAGCAGCCAATACAATGAGCAGTTCTTC,CASSQYNEQFF
TRBJ2-1,TRBD2,TRBV2,NA,TGTGCCAGCAGGGGGACTAGCGGTTACAATGAGCAGTTCTTC,CASRGTSGYNEQFF
TRBJ1-1,NA,TRBV5-1,NA,TGCGCCAGCAGCTTGGTACAGTCGAACACTGAAGCTTTCTTT,CASSLVQSNTEAFF
TRBJ1-4,TRBD1,TRBV7-9,once,TGTGCCAGCAGCTCCGGACAGGTCTCTATGGGGGAAAAACTGTTTTTT,CASSSGQVSMGEKLFF
TRBJ1-2,TRBD1,TRBV5-1,few,TGCGCCAGCAGCTTGGAGTGGGACAGGGCACGCCGCTATGGCTACACCTTC,CASSLEWDRARRYGYTF
TRBJ2-7,TRBD2,TRBV5-1,NA,TGCGCCAGCAGCACGGGACTAGCGGGGTCCTACGAGCAGTACTTC,CASSTGLAGSYEQYF
TRBJ1-1,NA,TRBV15,NA,TGTGCCACCAGCGCGCGGACAGCTGGAGGTAAAGCTGAAGCTTTCTTT,CATSARTAGGKAEAFF
TRBJ2-1,TRBD2,TRBV9,NA,TGTGCCAGCAGCTTTGGACTAGCTTCCTACAATGAGCAGTTCTTC,CASSFGLASYNEQFF
TRBJ2-2,TRBD2,TRBV6-2/TRBV6-3,NA,TGTGCCAGCAGTTACTCGAGGACTAGCGGGAGTTTCACCGGGGAGCTGTTTTTT,CASSYSRTSGSFTGELFF
TRBJ2-1,NA,TRBV6-5,once,TGTGCCAGCAGTTTTGCGGGCCACCTCAATGAGCAGTTCTTC,CASSFAGHLNEQFF
TRBJ2-2,NA,TRBV5-1,NA,TGCGCCAGCAGCCTGGGCAGGGGAAGATTGAACACCGGGGAGCTGTTTTTT,CASSLGRGRLNTGELFF
TRBJ1-2,TRBD1,TRBV5-1,NA,TGCGCCAGCAGCTTGTACAGGGGATTCTCGGGGGGCTACACCTTC,CASSLYRGFSGGYTF
TRBJ2-6,NA,TRBV5-1,once,TGCGCCAGCAGCTTGAGCAAGCCTGGGGCCAACGTCCTGACTTTC,CASSLSKPGANVLTF
TRBJ2-1,NA,TRBV5-8,NA,TGTGCCAGCAGCTTGAACAGCGGCATTTACAATGAGCAGTTCTTC,CASSLNSGIYNEQFF
TRBJ1-2,NA,TRBV3-1/TRBV3-2,NA,TGTGCCAGCAGCCAAGGGGGGCAGGTCAGATATGGCTACACCTTC,CASSQGGQVRYGYTF
TRBJ2-3,TRBD1,TRBV6-5,NA,TGTGCCAGCAAAGGGACAGGGAGAGATACGCAGTATTTT,CASKGTGRDTQYF
TRBJ2-1,NA,TRBV4-3,once,TGCGCCAGCAGCCAAGTTGCACAGAACAATGAGCAGTTCTTC,CASSQVAQNNEQFF
TRBJ1-4,NA,TRBV10-2,NA,TGCGCCAGCAGGGGACACCCTAATGAAAAACTGTTTTTT,CASRGHPNEKLFF
TRBJ1-1,TRBD1,TRBV18,NA,TGTGCCAGCTCACTCGACAGGGTGAACACTGAAGCTTTCTTT,CASSLDRVNTEAFF
TRBJ2-1,TRBD2,TRBV11-2,once,TGTGCCAGCAGCCGAGTTGTTACTAGCGGGATTTACAATGAGCAGTTCTTC,CASSRVVTSGIYNEQFF
TRBJ2-3,TRBD2,TRBV3-1/TRBV3-2,NA,TGTGCCAGCAGCCTACGGACTAGCGGGGGGGGCACAGATACGCAGTATTTT,CASSLRTSGGGTDTQYF
TRBJ2-1,NA,TRBV11-2,NA,TGTGCCAGCAGCTCCGTGACTTACTACAATGAGCAGTTCTTC,CASSSVTYYNEQFF
TRBJ1-2,TRBD1,TRBV28,NA,TGTGCCAGCAGTTTTCGGCAGGGGGGTTGCTACACCTTC,CASSFRQGGCYTF
TRBJ2-5,NA,TRBV18,NA,TGTGCCAGCTCACCACCTCAGGGACAAGAGACCCAGTACTTC,CASSPPQGQETQYF
TRBJ2-7,TRBD2,TRBV7-9,NA,TGTGCCAGCATTGGACTAGCGGGAGAGCGCTCCTACGAGCAGTACTTC,CASIGLAGERSYEQYF
TRBJ2-1,TRBD1,TRBV30,NA,TGTGCCTGGAGGCGGGGACAGGGAATCAATGAGCAGTTCTTC,CAWRRGQGINEQFF
TRBJ2-5,TRBD1,TRBV2,once,TGTGCCAGCAGCGCTGACAGGGGGCAGGAGACCCAGTACTTC,CASSADRGQETQYF
TRBJ2-5,NA,TRBV7-6,NA,TGTGCCAGCAGCCGCAGGTACCGGGACTACCAAGAGACCCAGTACTTC,CASSRRYRDYQETQYF
TRBJ2-1,TRBD2,TRBV7-9,NA,TGTGCCAGCAGCTTACTAGCGGGAGAAGGTAATGAGCAGTTCTTC,CASSLLAGEGNEQFF
TRBJ1-1,NA,TRBV6-5,NA,TGTGCCAGTGTGTTAGGGGTGAGGAGCACTGAAGCTTTCTTT,CASVLGVRSTEAFF
TRBJ2-7,NA,TRBV4-3,once,TGCGCCAGCAGCCAAGAATACGGGAGTACCTACGAGCAGTACTTC,CASSQEYGSTYEQYF
TRBJ2-7,NA,TRBV5-6,NA,TGTGCTAGCAGCAGAGGGACATACGAGCAGTACTTC,CASSRGTYEQYF
TRBJ2-1,NA,TRBV7-9,NA,TGTGCCAGCACCTCAAACAATGAGCAGTTCTTC,CASTSNNEQFF
TRBJ2-3,TRBD2,TRBV5-1,once,TGCGCCAGCAGCTTGAGGGCTAGCGGGGGGACAGATACGCAGTATTTT,CASSLRASGGTDTQYF
TRBJ2-1,NA,TRBV2,NA,TGTGCCAGCAGGGGGGGTGGATCTAGCGCGGATGAGCAGTTCTTC,CASRGGGSSADEQFF
TRBJ1-1,NA,TRBV5-4,NA,TGTGCCAGCAGCTTGACAGGGAACACTGAAGCTTTCTTT,CASSLTGNTEAFF
TRBJ1-2,NA,TRBV19,NA,TGTGCCAGTAGTGCCCTATTGGGGGGTAGCTATGGCTACACCTTC,CASSALLGGSYGYTF
TRBJ1-1,NA,TRBV14,NA,TGTGCCAGCAGCCCCCAGGACAGAGGGAACACTGAAGCTTTCTTT,CASSPQDRGNTEAFF
TRBJ2-4,NA,TRBV19,few,TGTGCCAGTAGTCTGTGGACTACCCCAAACATTCAGTACTTC,CASSLWTTPNIQYF
TRBJ2-3,NA,TRBV11-3,few,TGTGCCAGCAGCTTTAGCGGAGACACAGATACGCAGTATTTT,CASSFSGDTDTQYF
TRBJ1-4,NA,TRBV3-1/TRBV3-2,few,TGTGCCAGCAGCCAAGATTACAGGCTTCAAGAAAAACTGTTTTTT,CASSQDYRLQEKLFF
TRBJ2-3,TRBD2,TRBV7-2,few,TGTGCCAGCAGCTTCAGTGGGTTCGGACTCATCGGGGGGGATACGCAGTATTTT,CASSFSGFGLIGGDTQYF
TRBJ1-1,NA,TRBV6-6,NA,TGTGCCAGCAAAGCCGGGGGGGGTCAGAACACTGAAGCTTTCTTT,CASKAGGGQNTEAFF
TRBJ1-2,TRBD1,TRBV9,NA,TGTGCCAGCAGCGCCCCTGGACAGGGGGATGGCTACACCTTC,CASSAPGQGDGYTF
TRBJ2-7,TRBD2,TRBV19,NA,TGTGCCAGTAGTACTCTAGCGGGAGTGAGAGGTGAGCAGTACTTC,CASSTLAGVRGEQYF
TRBJ2-1,TRBD2,TRBV11-2,NA,TGTGCCAGCAGCTTGGGTGGACTAGCGGGGGGGCCGCGGCAGTTCTTC,CASSLGGLAGGPRQFF